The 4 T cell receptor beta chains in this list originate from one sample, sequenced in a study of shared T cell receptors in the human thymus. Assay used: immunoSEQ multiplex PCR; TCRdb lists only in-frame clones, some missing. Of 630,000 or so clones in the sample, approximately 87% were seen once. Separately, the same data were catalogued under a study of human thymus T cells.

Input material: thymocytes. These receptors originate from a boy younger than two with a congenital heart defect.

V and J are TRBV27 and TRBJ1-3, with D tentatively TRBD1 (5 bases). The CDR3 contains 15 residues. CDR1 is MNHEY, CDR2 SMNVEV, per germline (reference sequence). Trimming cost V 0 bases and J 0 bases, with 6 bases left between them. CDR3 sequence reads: CASSLSGGSGNTIYF. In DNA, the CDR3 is TGTGCCAGCAGTTTATCGGGGGGCTCTGGAAACACCATATATTTT.

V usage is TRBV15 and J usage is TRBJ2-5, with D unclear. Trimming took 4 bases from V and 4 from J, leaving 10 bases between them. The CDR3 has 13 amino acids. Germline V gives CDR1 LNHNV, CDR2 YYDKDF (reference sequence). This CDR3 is CATSMPPRETQYF. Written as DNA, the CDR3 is TGTGCCACCAGCATGCCCCCTAGAGAGACCCAGTACTTC.

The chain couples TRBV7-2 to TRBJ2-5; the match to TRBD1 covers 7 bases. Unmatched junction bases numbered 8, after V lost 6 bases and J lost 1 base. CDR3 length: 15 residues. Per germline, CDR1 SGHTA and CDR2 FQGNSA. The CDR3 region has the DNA TGTGCCAGCAGTTCGCCCCGGGACAGCCAAGAGACCCAGTACTTC. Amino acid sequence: CASSSPRDSQETQYF.

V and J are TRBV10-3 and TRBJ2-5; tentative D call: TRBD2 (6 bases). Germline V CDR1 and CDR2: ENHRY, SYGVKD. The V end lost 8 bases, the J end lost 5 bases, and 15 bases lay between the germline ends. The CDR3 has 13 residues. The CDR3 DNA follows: TGTGCCATCCCCGCTAGCGTGGGGGAGACCCAGTACTTC. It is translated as CAIPASVGETQYF.